Sequencing of this TCR beta chain was carried out in a study of identical twins. The J segment lost 6 bases and the V segment lost 5 bases, leaving 9 bases of the junction unmatched. This CDR3 has 16 amino acids. Germline assignment: CDR1 SEHNR and CDR2 FQNEAQ (reference sequence). cDNA carried unique molecular identifiers, and a universal primer site was added by template switching. Each CDR3 protein gets one entry after TCRdb re-called the 5' RACE reads with MiXCR. This sample carries 430,000 or so distinct CDR3 sequences, approximately 24% of them seen once, and the ten largest clones take 2.9%. This sample also belongs to another study, concerning T cells expressing NK-cell markers. That work states: Eight donors were sequenced, seven testing HCMV-seropositive and one testing seronegative.

What was sequenced was CD4+ T cells sorted from blood. The chain recombines TRBV7-9 with TRBJ2-1, with 11 bases lining up with TRBD1. This TCR was sampled from a woman aged 18-30 years in good health. The CDR3 DNA follows: TGTGCCAGCAGCCCAAGGTGGGACAGGGGGATCAATGAGCAGTTCTTC. It is translated as CASSPRWDRGINEQFF.